These 15 T cell receptor beta chains originate from one sample sequenced in a study of blood T cell repertoires in COVID-19. TCRdb's copy holds only in-frame clones and misses some; the assay was immunoSEQ multiplex PCR. Of roughly 100,000 clones listed, less than 80% were seen once; the top ten hold about 6.3%. The sequenced material came from peripheral blood. These receptors were collected from a man older than 75 with COVID-19, enrolled during active disease.

This rearrangement joins TRBV29-1 to TRBJ1-5, with TRBD1 identical over 9 bases. Trimming removed 5 bases from V and 7 bases from J; junction bases left unmatched: 9. CDR3 length: 14 amino acids. The germline gives CDR1 SQVTM, CDR2 ANQGSEA. The CDR3: CSVSTGGASQPQHF. In nucleotides, the CDR3 is TGCAGCGTTTCCACAGGGGGCGCGTCACAGCCCCAGCATTTT. The full variable domain, completed using reference TRBV29-1 and TRBJ1-5, is SAVISQKPSRDICQRGTSLTIQCQVDSQVTMMFWYRQQPGQSLTLIATANQGSEATYESGFVIDKFPISRPNLTFSTLTVSNMSPEDSSIYLCSVSTGGASQPQHFGDGTRLSIL.

The genes are TRBV7-6 and TRBJ1-3; TRBD1 matches 10 bases. Trimming cost V 3 bases and J 4 bases; bases outside gene matches: 6. This CDR3 has 16 amino acids. From germline, CDR1 is SGHVS and CDR2 FNYEAQ. CDR3 sequence: CASSLTGTGVGNTIYF. The CDR3 DNA reads TGTGCCAGCAGCTTGACCGGGACAGGGGTCGGAAACACCATATATTTT.

The CDR3 loop is CASTPPQGGYTF. CDR3 nucleotides: TGTGCCAGCACTCCTCCGCAGGGTGGCTACACCTTC. The chain recombines TRBV28 with TRBJ1-2; TRBD1 is a possible D gene (5 bases). The CDR3 covers 12 residues. V lost 7 bases and J 7 bases, leaving 13 bases between the germline ends. Germline CDR1 MDHEN, CDR2 SYDVKM.

This chain connects TRBV6-5 to TRBJ2-7, with 11 bases matching TRBD2. CDR3 size: 14 residues. Looked up from germline, CDR1 is MNHEY and CDR2 is SVGAGI. V shed 4 bases and J 4 bases; nucleotides not matched to a gene: 3. CDR3 residues: CASSSGTSGYEQYF. CDR3 DNA sequence: TGTGCCAGCAGTTCCGGGACTAGCGGTTACGAGCAGTACTTC.

This chain uses TRBV11-2 with TRBJ2-5; D possibly corresponds to TRBD2 (6 bases). Germline CDR1 and CDR2: SGHAT and FQNNGV. There are 18 residues in the CDR3. Between the trimmed V and J ends, which lost 2 bases and 3 bases, there was a span of 22 bases. The CDR3: CASSLRVLQAGLEETQYF. CDR3 DNA: TGTGCCAGCAGCTTACGCGTCCTACAAGCGGGCTTAGAAGAGACCCAGTACTTC.

This clone has just a few counts. The chain recombines TRBV24-1 with TRBJ2-7; tentative D call: TRBD2 (6 bases). Trimming took off 7 bases at V and 3 bases at J, with 15 bases between the two ends. The CDR3 has 14 residues. Germline V gene data show CDR1 as KGHDR and CDR2 as SFDVKD. CDR3 nucleotides: TGTGCCACCAGCGGCGGGGACCCTAACTACGAGCAGTACTTC. It encodes CATSGGDPNYEQYF.

The V gene is TRBV27, the J gene TRBJ2-7, with TRBD2 matching 7 bases. With 7 bases clipped from V and 7 bases from J, the junction kept 19 bases outside the gene matches. The CDR3 is 16 residues long. CDR1 MNHEY and CDR2 SMNVEV come from the germline V gene (reference sequence). CDR3 residues: CASKISGLDHSGEQYF. In DNA form, the CDR3 reads TGTGCCAGCAAGATCTCAGGACTAGACCACTCCGGGGAGCAGTACTTC.

The chain uses TRBV30 and TRBJ1-3, with unresolved D. The CDR3 has 16 amino acids. Germline CDR1 is GTSNPN and CDR2 is SVGIG (reference sequence). Trimming removed 0 bases from V and 0 bases from J, with 12 bases in between. CDR3 protein: CAWSVPRSSSGNTIYF. CDR3 bases: TGTGCCTGGAGTGTCCCCCGGAGTTCCTCTGGAAACACCATATATTTT.

This chain joins TRBV5-1 and TRBJ2-2; possible D gene TRBD1, 6 bases. Germline CDR1 is SGHRS and CDR2 is YFSETQ. The CDR3 is 13 amino acids. V was pared by 2 bases and J by 5 bases, with 7 bases between. The CDR3 here is CASSFQGTGELFF. In DNA form, the CDR3 reads TGCGCCAGCAGCTTTCAGGGGACCGGGGAGCTGTTTTTT.

The chain carries TRBV9 and TRBJ2-1; 9 nucleotides agree with TRBD2. Per the germline V gene, CDR1 is SGDLS and CDR2 is YYNGEE. CDR3 size: 16 residues. Trimming took 4 bases from V and 10 from J; bases not matched to a gene: 15. The CDR3 DNA is TGTGCCAGCAGCACGAATGGCGGGAGGGCTTTCAGAGAGCAGTTCTTC. This translates into CASSTNGGRAFREQFF.

This chain links TRBV7-8 with TRBJ2-5, with 7 bases fitting TRBD1. The trim removed 5 bases at V and 5 bases at J, leaving 5 bases unmatched. The CDR3 consists of 13 residues. The germline CDR1 and CDR2 sequences are SGHVS and FQNEAQ. CDR3 residues: CASSEGARETQYF. DNA for the CDR3: TGTGCCAGCAGCGAGGGGGCTCGGGAGACCCAGTACTTC.

The chain employs TRBV6-6 and TRBJ1-2; D not certain. CDR1 is MNHNY and CDR2 is SVGAGI in the germline V gene (reference sequence). V was pared by 6 bases and J by 8 bases, with 19 bases between. The CDR3 runs to 14 residues. The CDR3 coding sequence is TGTGCCAGCAGGCCCGCCGCCGGGTCGGGAGGCTACACCTTC. Translating it yields CASRPAAGSGGYTF.

This rearrangement joins TRBV28 to TRBJ1-2; D is possibly TRBD1 (6 bases). CDR1 is MDHEN and CDR2 is SYDVKM in the germline V gene. The CDR3 spans 14 residues. V gave up 3 bases and J gave up 6 bases, with 14 bases separating them. CDR3 DNA: TGTGCCAGCAGTTTCAGGGGAGAAGTGGATGGCTACACCTTC. Protein: CASSFRGEVDGYTF.

This chain connects TRBV29-1 to TRBJ2-5; 7 nucleotides align to TRBD2. Germline CDR1 reads SQVTM; CDR2 reads ANQGSEA. The ends lost 5 bases at V and 5 bases at J; junction bases unmatched: 11. This CDR3 comprises 14 residues. CDR3 sequence (DNA): TGCAGCGTTACGGGAGGAGCTTGGATGGAGACCCAGTACTTC. Encoded protein: CSVTGGAWMETQYF.

The V call is TRBV5-1, the J call TRBJ2-2; 7 positions agree with TRBD2. This CDR3 contains 12 residues. J gave up 6 bases and V 4 bases, and 0 bases lay outside the gene matches. CDR1 SGHRS and CDR2 YFSETQ come from the germline V gene. The CDR3 loop is CASSREAGELFF. CDR3 DNA: TGCGCCAGCAGCCGGGAGGCCGGGGAGCTGTTTTTT.